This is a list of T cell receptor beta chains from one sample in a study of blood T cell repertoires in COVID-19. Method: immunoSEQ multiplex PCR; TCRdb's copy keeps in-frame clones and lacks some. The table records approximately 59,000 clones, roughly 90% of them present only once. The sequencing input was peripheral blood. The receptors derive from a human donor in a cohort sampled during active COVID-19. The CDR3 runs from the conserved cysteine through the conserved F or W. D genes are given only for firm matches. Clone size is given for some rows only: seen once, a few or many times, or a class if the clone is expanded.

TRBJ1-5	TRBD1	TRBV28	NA	TGTGCCAGCGGTTTAGGCGGGACAGGGGCCGTATGGAGCAATCAGCCCCAGCATTTT	CASGLGGTGAVWSNQPQHF
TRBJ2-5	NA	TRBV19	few	TGTGCCAGTAGTACAAACACTGGTCACATGGGCGAGACCCAGTACTTC	CASSTNTGHMGETQYF
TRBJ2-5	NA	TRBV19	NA	TGTGCCAGTAGAGGGGGGGCCCGTCAAGAGACCCAGTACTTC	CASRGGARQETQYF
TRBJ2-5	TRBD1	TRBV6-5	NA	TGTGCCAGCAGTACGGGGACAGGTCAAGAGACCCAGTACTTC	CASSTGTGQETQYF
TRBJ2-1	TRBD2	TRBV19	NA	TGTGCCAGGAGGACTAAGCGGGGGGACCACAATGAGCAGTTCTTC	CARRTKRGDHNEQFF
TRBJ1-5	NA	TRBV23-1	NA	TGCGCCAGCAATTCGGGGTCCGTGTTTGTGATGGGAAATCAGCCCCAGCATTTT	CASNSGSVFVMGNQPQHF
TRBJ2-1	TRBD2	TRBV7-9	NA	TGTGCCAGCAGCTTCTCCGGGACTAGCGGGTGGAGTTGGAATGAGCAGTTCTTC	CASSFSGTSGWSWNEQFF
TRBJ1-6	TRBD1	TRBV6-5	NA	TGTGCCAGCAGTTACTCGCCAGGGGGGAATTCACCCCTCCACTTT	CASSYSPGGNSPLHF
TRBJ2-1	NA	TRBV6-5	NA	TGTGCCGGAAGTCGGAGGATCAATGAGCAGTTCTTC	CAGSRRINEQFF
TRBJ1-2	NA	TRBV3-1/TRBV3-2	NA	TGTGCCAGCAGCCAAGCTTACGGACAGTTCCCCTATGGCTACACCTTC	CASSQAYGQFPYGYTF
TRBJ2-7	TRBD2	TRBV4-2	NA	TGTGCCAGCAGCCAACAACTAGCGGGGGCCTCCTACGAGCAGTACTTC	CASSQQLAGASYEQYF
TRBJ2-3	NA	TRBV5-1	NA	TGCGCCAGCAGCCTATCGGGGGGCCGGGTAGATACGCAGTATTTT	CASSLSGGRVDTQYF